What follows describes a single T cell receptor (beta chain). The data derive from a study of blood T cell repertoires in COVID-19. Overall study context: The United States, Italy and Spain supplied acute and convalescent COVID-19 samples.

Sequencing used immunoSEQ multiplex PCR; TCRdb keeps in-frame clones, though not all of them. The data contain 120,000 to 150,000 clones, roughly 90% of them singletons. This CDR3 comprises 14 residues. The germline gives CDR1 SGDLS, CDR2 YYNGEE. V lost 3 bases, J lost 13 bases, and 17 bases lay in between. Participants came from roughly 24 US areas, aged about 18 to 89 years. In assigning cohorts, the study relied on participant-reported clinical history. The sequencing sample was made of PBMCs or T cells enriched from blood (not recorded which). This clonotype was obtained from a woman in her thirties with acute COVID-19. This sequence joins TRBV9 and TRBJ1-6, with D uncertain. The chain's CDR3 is CASSEEWTPNPLHF. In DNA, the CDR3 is TGTGCCAGCAGCGAAGAGTGGACTCCCAATCCCCTCCACTTT.